The 11 T cell receptor beta chains presented below share a single source sample, sequenced in a study of response to subunit inactivated influenza vaccine. TCRdb analysed the RT-PCR reads with MiXCR anew, one entry per CDR3 protein. The sample shows some 480,000 distinct CDR3 sequences, roughly 9.8% of them seen only once. This material consisted of PBMCs from blood, taken 35 to 45 days after vaccination. These receptor sequences come from a man between 50 and 59 years old who received an inactivated influenza vaccine.

This clonotype showed up many times. The chain couples TRBV12-3 or TRBV12-4 to TRBJ1-1; no clear D. The CDR3 covers 12 residues. V was pared by 2 bases and J by 7 bases, with 8 bases between. The CDR3 coding sequence is TGTGCCAGCAGTTTAACAGTGGTTGAAGCTTTCTTT. It specifies CASSLTVVEAFF.

The chain links TRBV3-1 to TRBJ1-4, with 7 bases matching TRBD1. Germline V gene sequence: CDR1 LGHDT, CDR2 YNNKEL (reference sequence). The CDR3 is 17 amino acids. V shed 4 bases, J shed 5 bases, and the junction held 13 bases outside the gene matches. CDR3: CASSLNRRDRTNEKLFF. The CDR3 DNA reads as TGTGCCAGCAGCCTCAACCGAAGGGACAGAACGAATGAAAAACTGTTTTTT. Full variable domain (outside the CDR3, taken from reference TRBV3-1 and TRBJ1-4): DTAVSQTPKYLVTQMGNDKSIKCEQNLGHDTMYWYKQDSKKFLKIMFSYNNKELIINETVPNRFSPKSPDKAHLNLHINSLELGDSAVYFCASSLNRRDRTNEKLFFGSGTQLSVL.

In this sample, this clonotype turned up many times. The V call is TRBV10-3, the J call TRBJ2-1; no clear D. Germline V gives CDR1 ENHRY, CDR2 SYGVKD. This CDR3 has 13 residues. The V gene lost 5 bases and the J gene lost 6 bases, with 11 bases spanning the gap. CDR3: CAISPLEGNEQFF. As DNA, the CDR3 is TGTGCCATCAGTCCTCTAGAAGGCAATGAGCAGTTCTTC.

The V and J genes are TRBV20-1 and TRBJ2-5, with 11 bases lining up with TRBD1. The trim removed 5 bases at V and 5 bases at J, leaving 4 bases unmatched. CDR1 is DFQATT, CDR2 SNEGSKA, per germline (reference sequence). The CDR3 runs to 13 residues. Here the CDR3 DNA reads TGCAGTGCTCGGACAGGGGGCCTCGAGACCCAGTACTTC. Translating gives CSARTGGLETQYF.

In this sample, this clonotype turned up a few times. The CDR3 DNA is TGTGCCACCAGGATCCGGGACAGTTTTTTCTCTGGGGCCAACGTCCTGACTTTC. Amino acid sequence: CATRIRDSFFSGANVLTF. The chain couples TRBV15 to TRBJ2-6, with 7 bases matching TRBD1. Unmatched junction bases numbered 11, after V lost 6 bases and J lost 0 bases. This CDR3 is built from 18 residues. Per germline, CDR1 LNHNV and CDR2 YYDKDF (reference sequence).

This clonotype has ten or more counts. A junction boundary mismatches the germline segment, possibly from a read error. The chain employs TRBV3-1 and TRBJ1-1, with TRBD1 matching over 8 bases. Germline CDR1 is LGHDT and CDR2 is YNNKEL (reference sequence). The CDR3 sequence is 14 residues long. The CDR3 nucleotides are TGTGCCAGCAGTCAAGACAGGGGTAACACTGAAGCTTTCTTT. This codes for CASSQDRGNTEAFF.

This clonotype came up many times. V and J are TRBV28 and TRBJ2-7, with 10 bases fitting TRBD1. Germline V gene data show CDR1 as MDHEN and CDR2 as SYDVKM. After removal of 4 bases from V and 7 bases from J, the junction contained 13 bases not matched to a gene. The CDR3 has 16 amino acids. CDR3 amino acids: CASSSLGTGAGGEQYF. The CDR3 DNA reads as TGTGCCAGCAGTTCGTTAGGGACAGGGGCAGGAGGGGAGCAGTACTTC. Based on the CDR3 plus reference TRBV28 and TRBJ2-7, the full variable domain is DVKVTQSSRYLVKRTGEKVFLECVQDMDHENMFWYRQDPGLGLRLIYFSYDVKMKEKGDIPEGYSVSREKKERFSLILESASTNQTSMYLCASSSLGTGAGGEQYFGPGTRLTVT.

This clonotype appeared many times. The chain joins TRBV20-1 to TRBJ2-5, with D maybe TRBD2 (6 bases). The CDR3 consists of 14 residues. Between the trimmed V and J ends, which lost 3 bases and 3 bases, there was a span of 14 bases. Germline-derived CDR1 and CDR2 are DFQATT and SNEGSKA (reference sequence). This CDR3 reads CSASRGTFEETQYF. CDR3 bases: TGCAGTGCTAGTCGCGGGACCTTCGAAGAGACCCAGTACTTC.

The rearrangement links TRBV14 to TRBJ2-5, with 10 bases fitting TRBD1. The CDR3 runs 14 residues. The trim removed 4 bases at V and 6 bases at J, leaving 5 bases unmatched. Per germline, CDR1 SGHDN and CDR2 FVKESK. The DNA of the CDR3 is TGTGCCAGCAGCCTGGGACAGGGGAGGCAGACCCAGTACTTC. This codes for CASSLGQGRQTQYF. Combining the CDR3 with reference TRBV14 and TRBJ2-5 gives the whole variable domain EAGVTQFPSHSVIEKGQTVTLRCDPISGHDNLYWYRRVMGKEIKFLLHFVKESKQDESGMPNNRFLAERTGGTYSTLKVQPAELEDSGVYFCASSLGQGRQTQYFGPGTRLLVL.

The chain carries TRBV23-1 and TRBJ1-4, with D tentatively TRBD1 (5 bases). TRBV23-1 qualifies as an ORF whose function is uncertain. The CDR3 is 17 residues long. V was clipped by 0 bases and J by 5 bases, with 16 bases between them. CDR3 sequence reads: CASSQSFLGGVNEKLFF. The CDR3 DNA follows: TGCGCCAGCAGTCAATCGTTCCTCGGGGGAGTGAATGAAAAACTGTTTTTT.

This clonotype was counted many times. V gene TRBV7-6 combines with J gene TRBJ2-5; D unresolved. The CDR3 is 17 residues long. The V gene's germline CDR1 is SGHVS and CDR2 FNYEAQ. The germline V and J ends were trimmed by 2 bases and 2 bases, with 18 bases remaining between them. The CDR3, as DNA: TGTGCCAGCAGCTTATTGGCCTTAGAATTACGACAAGAGACCCAGTACTTC. This encodes CASSLLALELRQETQYF.